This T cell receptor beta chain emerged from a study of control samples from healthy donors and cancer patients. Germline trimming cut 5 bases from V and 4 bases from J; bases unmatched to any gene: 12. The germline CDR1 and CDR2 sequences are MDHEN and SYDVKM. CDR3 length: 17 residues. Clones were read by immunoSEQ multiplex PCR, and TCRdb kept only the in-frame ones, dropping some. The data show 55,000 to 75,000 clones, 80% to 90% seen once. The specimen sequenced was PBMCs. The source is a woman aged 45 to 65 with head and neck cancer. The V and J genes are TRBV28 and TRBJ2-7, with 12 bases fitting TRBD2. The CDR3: CASSPLFLAGGRYEQYF. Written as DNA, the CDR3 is TGTGCCAGCAGTCCGCTATTTCTAGCGGGGGGGCGGTACGAGCAGTACTTC.